This T cell receptor beta chain was recovered during a study of blood T cell repertoires in COVID-19. About the study: COVID-19 samples, acute and convalescent, were from the United States, Italy and Spain. Sample material is recorded as cDNA or gDNA derived from T cells, B-cell-depleted T cells, or PBMCs.

CDR1 and CDR2 from the germline V gene are LGHDT and YNNKEL (reference sequence). V lost 6 bases and J lost 6; bases outside the gene matches: 17. This CDR3 is 17 amino acids long. Authors' methods: Amplification of reference gene primers was used by the study to estimate nucleated cell counts. TCRdb keeps only in-frame clones here, not all; method: immunoSEQ multiplex PCR. The DNA was the basis for D and trimming; V, J and clone size are from that table. The profile shows 100,000 or so clones, 85% to 90% of them singletons. Sequencing was carried out using peripheral blood. This TCR was recovered from a woman aged 80 or older with acute or convalescent COVID-19. V is TRBV3-1 (or the pseudogene TRBV3-2) and J is TRBJ1-2, with 9 bases that match TRBD1. The CDR3 sequence: CASRRGTGRTRLDGYTF. The DNA for the CDR3 is TGTGCCAGCAGACGCGGGACAGGGCGTACTCGACTTGATGGCTACACCTTC.